Here is one T cell receptor beta chain with its context. No antigen is known for it. This sample was taken from a study of shared clonotypes between healthy human individuals. Study-wide results and caveats: Genetic and exposure-history diversity was limited by the small donor number. Among donors, clonotype sharing was expected to be affected by sequencing depth.

V lost 3 bases and J lost 11, with 13 bases in between. The CDR3 is 12 residues long. Germline V lookup: CDR1 SNHLY, CDR2 FYNNEI. An assay was performed, and its level was deep. When replicate PCRs were run on unsorted PBMC, they used approximately 290 ng DNA, some 31,000 T cell genomes. The method was immunoSEQ multiplex PCR; TCRdb's version includes in-frame clones alone and lacks a portion of them. The sample carries over 400,000 clones, over 75% recorded once. Input material: PBMCs. The rearrangement links TRBV2 to TRBJ2-5; D is unclear. The TCR sequence derives from a woman aged 40 to 50 in good health. Some clones in this sample may be carry-over from other donors' samples. CDR3 in DNA: TGTGCCAGCAGTGACTCCCCCTCGGTGCAGTACTTC. Encoded protein: CASSDSPSVQYF.